These T cell receptor beta chains were read from a single sample in a study of T-cell reconstitution after alpha-beta-depleted transplantation in children. TCRdb reanalysed the PCR reads using MiXCR and keeps one entry per CDR3 protein. Of some 500,000 distinct CDR3 sequences detected, 18% appear once; the ten largest clones hold roughly 3.3%. The sequences come from PBMCs from the stem cell graft donor, collected from the stem cell graft. The receptors were gathered from a human donor who donated a stem cell graft to a child with acute lymphoblastic leukemia. Each CDR3 is given with its conserved first and last residue. Each record gives: clone size, J gene, V gene, D gene, CDR3 DNA, CDR3 protein. A D gene is named only where the DNA matches it firmly. Not every row has a clone size; where given, it reads once, few, many or a size class.

few	TRBJ2-7	TRBV5-5	NA	TGTGCCAGCAGCTATGGAGGGGGCGGTTCCGAGCAGTACTTC	CASSYGGGGSEQYF
NA	TRBJ1-2	TRBV3-1	NA	TGTGCCAGCAGACGGGACTTCATCTACACCTTC	CASRRDFIYTF
NA	TRBJ1-1	TRBV6-2/TRBV6-3	NA	TGTGCCAGCAGCCCGCTTGGGGACACTGAAGCTTTCTTT	CASSPLGDTEAFF
few	TRBJ2-6	TRBV12-3/TRBV12-4	NA	TGTGCCAGCAGCTGGGAATCTGGGGCCAACGTCCTGACTTTC	CASSWESGANVLTF
few	TRBJ2-1	TRBV6-2/TRBV6-3	NA	TGTGCCAGCAGTGGCCGGGGAGGTTGGAATGAGCAGTTCTTC	CASSGRGGWNEQFF
NA	TRBJ2-7	TRBV28	TRBD2	TGTGCCAGCAGTCGGACTAGCGGGAGCCTCTCCCCTTACGAGCAGTACTTC	CASSRTSGSLSPYEQYF
many	TRBJ2-3	TRBV7-9	NA	TGTGCCAGCAGCTTAGAGAGCACAGATACGCAGTATTTT	CASSLESTDTQYF
few	TRBJ2-7	TRBV14	NA	TGTGCCAGCAGCCAAGGATCCGACCGAGGCCACGAGCAGTACTTC	CASSQGSDRGHEQYF
NA	TRBJ2-1	TRBV12-3/TRBV12-4	NA	TGTGCCAGCAGCCAACAGGGCGGTGAGCAGTTCTTC	CASSQQGGEQFF
few	TRBJ2-3	TRBV7-2	NA	TGTGCCAGCAGCTTACCGAAGGTACCGTCCCCTCCGGATACGCAGTATTTT	CASSLPKVPSPPDTQYF
NA	TRBJ2-2	TRBV27	TRBD2	TGTGCCAGCAGGCCGGGACTAGCGGGATACACCGGGGAGCTGTTTTTT	CASRPGLAGYTGELFF
few	TRBJ2-7	TRBV15	NA	TGTGCCACCAGCAGGTTGGGTCAGGGTGTCAACGAGCAGTACTTC	CATSRLGQGVNEQYF
NA	TRBJ2-4	TRBV20-1	NA	TGCAGTGCTAGAGAGGGTAGCTGGGGAGCCAAAAACATTCAGTACTTC	CSAREGSWGAKNIQYF
NA	TRBJ2-7	TRBV20-1	TRBD1	TGCAGTGCTAGAGATCTAGGCAGGGGGCCTGGCTACGAGCAGTACTTC	CSARDLGRGPGYEQYF
NA	TRBJ1-1	TRBV5-1	TRBD1	TGCGCCAGCAGCCAGGACCCACGGACAGGGGGGAACACTGAAGCTTTCTTT	CASSQDPRTGGNTEAFF
NA	TRBJ1-2	TRBV4-1	TRBD1	TGCGCCAGCAGCAACGGACAGGGCCCGTCCTATGGCTACACCTTC	CASSNGQGPSYGYTF
NA	TRBJ2-5	TRBV25-1	TRBD1	TGTGCCAGCAGTGATTACGGGACAGAAGAGACCCAGTACTTC	CASSDYGTEETQYF
many	TRBJ2-3	TRBV7-9	NA	TGTGCCAGCAGCGGGGACGGGAGAGTGACGCAGTATTTT	CASSGDGRVTQYF
few	TRBJ2-4	TRBV5-1	NA	TGCGCCAGCAGCTTTCTGCAGCTGAGGGACTGGAAAGGAGGGATGTCCAAAAACATTCAGTACTTC	CASSFLQLRDWKGGMSKNIQYF
few	TRBJ2-1	TRBV5-1	TRBD2	TGCGCCAGCAGCTTTTGGGCGGGAGCCTACAATGAGCAGTTCTTC	CASSFWAGAYNEQFF
NA	TRBJ1-1	TRBV5-6	NA	TGTGCCAGCAGCTTACGTCTAGAAGCTTTCTTT	CASSLRLEAFF
NA	TRBJ2-7	TRBV5-1	TRBD2	TGCGCCAGCAGCTTGGTAACGGGAGGGCCCTACTACGAGCAGTACTTC	CASSLVTGGPYYEQYF
NA	TRBJ2-3	TRBV5-1	NA	TGCGCCAGCAGCTTGGCCGGGATGCGGGACAGAACAGATACGCAGTATTTT	CASSLAGMRDRTDTQYF
NA	TRBJ2-5	TRBV20-1	NA	TGCAGTGCTGGCCTCCTAGGGGCTTTC	CSAGLLGAF
many	TRBJ2-7	TRBV7-7	NA	TGTGCCAGCAGTCCCCTAGGCTTCACCGAGCAGTACTTC	CASSPLGFTEQYF
NA	TRBJ2-5	TRBV5-1	TRBD2	TGCGCCAGCAGCTTGGGCGGAGCGGGGGACCAAGAGACCCAGTACTTC	CASSLGGAGDQETQYF
few	TRBJ2-1	TRBV4-1	NA	TGCGCCAGCAGCCAAGATTTTGTACAGGTCTACAATGAGCAGTTCTTC	CASSQDFVQVYNEQFF
few	TRBJ2-5	TRBV20-1	TRBD2	TGCAGTGCTGTTGGACTAGCGGGGCGAGGGACCCAGTACTTC	CSAVGLAGRGTQYF
few	TRBJ2-1	TRBV10-3	TRBD2	TGTGCCATCAGAGGGACTAGCCATTACAATGAGCAGTTCTTC	CAIRGTSHYNEQFF
NA	TRBJ1-5	TRBV30	NA	TGTGCCTGGAGTGAGGGAGGGCATAGCAATCAGCCCCAGCATTTT	CAWSEGGHSNQPQHF
many	TRBJ2-6	TRBV2	NA	TGTGCCAGCACCTGGGACGGACACTCTGGGGCCAACGTCCTGACTTTC	CASTWDGHSGANVLTF
NA	TRBJ2-5	TRBV12-3/TRBV12-4	NA	TGTGCCAGCAGTTTGGCGGGGCCAATCCAAGAGACCCAGTACTTC	CASSLAGPIQETQYF
NA	TRBJ2-2	TRBV29-1	TRBD1	TGCAGCGTTATAGGGACAGTCAACACCGGGGAGCTGTTTTTT	CSVIGTVNTGELFF
few	TRBJ2-1	TRBV3-1	NA	TGTGCCAGCAGCCCACGACGAGGGGCTGGCAATGAGCAGTTCTTC	CASSPRRGAGNEQFF
once	TRBJ2-1	TRBV12-3/TRBV12-4	NA	TGTGCCAGCAGTTTAGGGGAGTGGATCGGCGGTGAGCAGTTCTTC	CASSLGEWIGGEQFF
NA	TRBJ2-7	TRBV5-1	TRBD1	TGCGCCAGCAGCTTAAATCCGCGGGCAGGGGGCTTCTACGAGCAGTACTTC	CASSLNPRAGGFYEQYF
NA	TRBJ1-2	TRBV20-1	NA	TGCAGTGCTAGTCGCCGGGGGGCTAACTATGGCTACACCTTC	CSASRRGANYGYTF
NA	TRBJ1-6	TRBV19	TRBD1	TGTGCCAGCCTAGGGGGCAAGGGTTCACCCCTCCACTTT	CASLGGKGSPLHF
NA	TRBJ2-1	TRBV29-1	NA	TGCAGCGTCGCGAGGGGAGCGCCCTACAATGAGCAGTTCTTC	CSVARGAPYNEQFF
once	TRBJ2-7	TRBV6-5	NA	TGTGCCAGCAGTTCCTTGACTAGAGGGGGCTACGAGCAGTACTTC	CASSSLTRGGYEQYF
few	TRBJ2-1	TRBV10-3	NA	TGTGCCATCTCGGGCGGGACCAATGAGCAGTTCTTC	CAISGGTNEQFF
NA	TRBJ1-1	TRBV7-3	NA	TGTGCCAGCAGCTCACAGGGAACTGAAGCTTTCTTT	CASSSQGTEAFF
few	TRBJ2-5	TRBV7-8	NA	TGTGCCAGCAGCCCCCGCATGGCACAGCAAGAGACCCAGTACTTC	CASSPRMAQQETQYF
few	TRBJ2-7	TRBV3-1	TRBD2	TGTGCCAGCAGCCAAGGCAGCGGGAGGGTAACCTACGAGCAGTACTTC	CASSQGSGRVTYEQYF
NA	TRBJ2-5	TRBV10-3	NA	TGTGCCATCAGTGAGCGGTTTTTGGAGACCCAGTACTTC	CAISERFLETQYF
NA	TRBJ2-3	TRBV5-1	NA	TGCGCCAGCAGCTTGGCGTTTAGCGGCACAGATACGCAGTATTTT	CASSLAFSGTDTQYF